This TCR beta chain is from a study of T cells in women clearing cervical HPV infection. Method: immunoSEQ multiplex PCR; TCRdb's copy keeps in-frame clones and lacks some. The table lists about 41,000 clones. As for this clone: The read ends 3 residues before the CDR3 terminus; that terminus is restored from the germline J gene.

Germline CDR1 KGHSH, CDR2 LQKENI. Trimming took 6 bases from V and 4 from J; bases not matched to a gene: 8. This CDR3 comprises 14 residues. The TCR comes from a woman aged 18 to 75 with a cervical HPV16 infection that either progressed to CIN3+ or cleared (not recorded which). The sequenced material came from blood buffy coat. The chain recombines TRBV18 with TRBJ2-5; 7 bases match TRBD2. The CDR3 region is CASSVSGPRETQYF. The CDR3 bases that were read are TGTGCCAGCTCTGTTAGCGGGCCCAGAGAGACC.